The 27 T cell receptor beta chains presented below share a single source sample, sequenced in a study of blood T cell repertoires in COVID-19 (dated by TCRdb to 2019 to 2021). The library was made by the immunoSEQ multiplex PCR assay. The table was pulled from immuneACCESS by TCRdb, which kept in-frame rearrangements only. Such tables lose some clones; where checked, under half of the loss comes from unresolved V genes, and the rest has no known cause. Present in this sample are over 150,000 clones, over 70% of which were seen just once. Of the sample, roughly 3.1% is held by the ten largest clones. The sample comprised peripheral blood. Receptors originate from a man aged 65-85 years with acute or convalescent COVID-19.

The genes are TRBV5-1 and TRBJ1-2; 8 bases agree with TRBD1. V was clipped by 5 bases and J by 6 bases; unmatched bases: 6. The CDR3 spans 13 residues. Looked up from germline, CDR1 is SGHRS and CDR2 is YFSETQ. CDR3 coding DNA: TGCGCCAGCAGGCAAGGGACAGGAGATGGCTACACCTTC. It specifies CASRQGTGDGYTF.

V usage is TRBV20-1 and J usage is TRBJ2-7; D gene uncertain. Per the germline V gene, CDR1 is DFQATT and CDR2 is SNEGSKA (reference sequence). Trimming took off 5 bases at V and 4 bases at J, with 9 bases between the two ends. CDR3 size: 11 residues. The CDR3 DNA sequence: TGCAGTGCTCCTGGAGATTACGAGCAGTACTTC. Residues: CSAPGDYEQYF.

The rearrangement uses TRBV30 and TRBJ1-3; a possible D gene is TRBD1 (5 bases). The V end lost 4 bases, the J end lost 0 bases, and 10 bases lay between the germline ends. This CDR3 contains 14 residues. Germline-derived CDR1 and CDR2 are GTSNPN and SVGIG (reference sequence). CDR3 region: CAWTGRSSGNTIYF. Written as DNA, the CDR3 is TGTGCCTGGACAGGGAGGAGCTCTGGAAACACCATATATTTT.

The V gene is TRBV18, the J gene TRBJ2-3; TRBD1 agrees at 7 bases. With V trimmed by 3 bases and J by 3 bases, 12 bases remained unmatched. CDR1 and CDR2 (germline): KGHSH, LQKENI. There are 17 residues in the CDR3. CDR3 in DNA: TGTGCCAGCTCACCCTCGCAGGGGGTGGTTGGAACAGATACGCAGTATTTT. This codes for CASSPSQGVVGTDTQYF.

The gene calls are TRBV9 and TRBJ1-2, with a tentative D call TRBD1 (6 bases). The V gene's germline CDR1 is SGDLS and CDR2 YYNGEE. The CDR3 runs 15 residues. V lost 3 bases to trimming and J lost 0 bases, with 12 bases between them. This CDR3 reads CASSATGTSNYGYTF. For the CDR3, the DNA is TGTGCCAGCAGCGCCACAGGGACCTCTAACTATGGCTACACCTTC.

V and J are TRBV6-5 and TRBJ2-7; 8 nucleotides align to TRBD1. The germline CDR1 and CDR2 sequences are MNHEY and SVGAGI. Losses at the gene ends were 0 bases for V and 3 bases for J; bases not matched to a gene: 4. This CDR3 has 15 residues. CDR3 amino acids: CASSYSGQGNYEQYF. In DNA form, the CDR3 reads TGTGCCAGCAGTTACTCAGGACAGGGCAACTACGAGCAGTACTTC.

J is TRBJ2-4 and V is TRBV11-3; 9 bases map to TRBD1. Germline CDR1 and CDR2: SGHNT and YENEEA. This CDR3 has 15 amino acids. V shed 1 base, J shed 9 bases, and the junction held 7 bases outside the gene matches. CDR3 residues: CASSLGQGERSIQYF. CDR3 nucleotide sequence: TGTGCCAGCAGCTTAGGACAGGGGGAGAGAAGCATTCAGTACTTC. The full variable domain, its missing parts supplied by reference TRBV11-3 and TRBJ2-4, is EAGVVQSPRYKIIEKKQPVAFWCNPISGHNTLYWYLQNLGQGPELLIRYENEEAVDDSQLPKDRFSAERLKGVDSTLKIQPAELGDSAVYLCASSLGQGERSIQYFGAGTRLSVL.

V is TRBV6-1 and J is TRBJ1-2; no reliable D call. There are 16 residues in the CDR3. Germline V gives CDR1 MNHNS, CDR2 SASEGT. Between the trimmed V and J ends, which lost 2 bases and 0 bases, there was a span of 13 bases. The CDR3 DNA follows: TGTGCCAGCAGTGAAATGGGCAGATCACCTAACTATGGCTACACCTTC. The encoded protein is CASSEMGRSPNYGYTF.

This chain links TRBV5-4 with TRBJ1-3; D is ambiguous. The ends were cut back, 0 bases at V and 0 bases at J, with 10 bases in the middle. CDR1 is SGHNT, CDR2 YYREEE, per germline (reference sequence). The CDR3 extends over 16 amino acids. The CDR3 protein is CASSLDGRFSGNTIYF. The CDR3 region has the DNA TGTGCCAGCAGCTTGGATGGCAGGTTCTCTGGAAACACCATATATTTT.

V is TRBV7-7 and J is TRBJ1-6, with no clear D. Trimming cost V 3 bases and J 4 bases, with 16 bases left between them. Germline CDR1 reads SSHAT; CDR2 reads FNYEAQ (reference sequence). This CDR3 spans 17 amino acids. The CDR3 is CASSFGGGQGYNSPLHF. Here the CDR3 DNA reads TGTGCCAGCAGCTTCGGAGGAGGGCAAGGTTATAATTCACCCCTCCACTTT.

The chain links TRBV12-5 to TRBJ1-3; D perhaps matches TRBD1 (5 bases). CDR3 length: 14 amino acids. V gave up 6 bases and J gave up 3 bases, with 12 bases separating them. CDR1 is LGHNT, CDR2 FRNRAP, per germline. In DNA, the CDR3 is TGTGCTAGTGGGCCGGGGGACCATGGAAACACCATATATTTT. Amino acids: CASGPGDHGNTIYF. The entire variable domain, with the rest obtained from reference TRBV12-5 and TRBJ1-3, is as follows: DARVTQTPRHKVTEMGQEVTMRCQPILGHNTVFWYRQTMMQGLELLAYFRNRAPLDDSGMPKDRFSAEMPDATLATLKIQPSEPRDSAVYFCASGPGDHGNTIYFGEGSWLTVV.

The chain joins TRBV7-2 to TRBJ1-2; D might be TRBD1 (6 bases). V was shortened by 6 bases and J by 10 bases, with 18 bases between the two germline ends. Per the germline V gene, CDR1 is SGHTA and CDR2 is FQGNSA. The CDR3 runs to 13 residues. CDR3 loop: CASSFQGLTIYTF. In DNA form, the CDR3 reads TGTGCCAGCAGTTTTCAGGGGTTAACCATCTACACCTTC. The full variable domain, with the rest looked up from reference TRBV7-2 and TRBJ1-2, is GAGVSQSPSNKVTEKGKDVELRCDPISGHTALYWYRQSLGQGLEFLIYFQGNSAPDKSGLPSDRFSAERTGGSVSTLTIQRTQQEDSAVYLCASSFQGLTIYTFGSGTRLTVV.

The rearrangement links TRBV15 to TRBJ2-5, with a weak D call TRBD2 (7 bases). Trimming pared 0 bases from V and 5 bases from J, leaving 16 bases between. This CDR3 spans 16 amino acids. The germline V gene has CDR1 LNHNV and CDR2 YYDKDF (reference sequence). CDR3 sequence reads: CATSRDRRGLYETQYF. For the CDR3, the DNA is TGTGCCACCAGCAGAGATCGGCGGGGGCTATATGAGACCCAGTACTTC. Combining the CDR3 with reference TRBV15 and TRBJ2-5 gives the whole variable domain DAMVIQNPRYQVTQFGKPVTLSCSQTLNHNVMYWYQQKSSQAPKLLFHYYDKDFNNEADTPDNFQSRRPNTSFCFLDIRSPGLGDTAMYLCATSRDRRGLYETQYFGPGTRLLVL.

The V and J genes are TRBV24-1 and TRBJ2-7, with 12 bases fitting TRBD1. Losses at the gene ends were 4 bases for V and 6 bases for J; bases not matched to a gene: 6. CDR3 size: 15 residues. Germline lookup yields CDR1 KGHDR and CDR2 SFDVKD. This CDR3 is CATSDSGQGASEQYF. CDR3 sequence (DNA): TGTGCCACCAGTGACTCGGGACAGGGGGCGTCCGAGCAGTACTTC.

CDR3 DNA: TGTGCCACCCCCAGCCACCGGGGGAACACCGGGGAGCTGTTTTTT. This gives the protein CATPSHRGNTGELFF. V is TRBV24-1 and J is TRBJ2-2; tentatively, D is TRBD2 (5 bases). Trimming took off 9 bases at V and 1 base at J, with 14 bases between the two ends. This CDR3 region has 15 residues. CDR1 KGHDR and CDR2 SFDVKD come from the germline V gene.

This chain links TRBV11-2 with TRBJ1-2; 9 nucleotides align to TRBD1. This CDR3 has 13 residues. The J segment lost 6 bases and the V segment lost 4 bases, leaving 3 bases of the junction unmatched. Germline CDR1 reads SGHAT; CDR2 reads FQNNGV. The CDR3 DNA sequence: TGTGCCAGCAGCTCAACAGGGGGCGATGGCTACACCTTC. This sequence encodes CASSSTGGDGYTF.

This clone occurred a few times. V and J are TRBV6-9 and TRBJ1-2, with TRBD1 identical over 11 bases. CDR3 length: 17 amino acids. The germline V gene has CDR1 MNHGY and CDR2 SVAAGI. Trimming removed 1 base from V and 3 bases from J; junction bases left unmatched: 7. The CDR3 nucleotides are TGTGCCAGCAGTTATTTCCGGACAGGGGGCTTTGACTATGGCTACACCTTC. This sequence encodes CASSYFRTGGFDYGYTF.

The CDR3 spells CASSSLAGPDTQYF. In nucleotides, the CDR3 is TGTGCCAGTAGTTCGCTAGCGGGGCCAGATACGCAGTATTTT. This chain joins TRBV19 and TRBJ2-3; 9 bases match TRBD2. The CDR3 runs to 14 residues. Germline loops: CDR1 LNHDA, CDR2 SQIVND (reference sequence). Trimming cost V 5 bases and J 4 bases; bases outside gene matches: 4.

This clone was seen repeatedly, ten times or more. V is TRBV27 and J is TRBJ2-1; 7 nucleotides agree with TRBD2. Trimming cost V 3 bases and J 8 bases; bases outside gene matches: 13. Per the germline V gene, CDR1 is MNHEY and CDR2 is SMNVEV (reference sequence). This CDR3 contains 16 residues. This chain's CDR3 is CASSFRREVRGYEQFF. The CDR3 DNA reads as TGTGCCAGCAGTTTTAGACGGGAGGTCCGGGGGTATGAGCAGTTCTTC.

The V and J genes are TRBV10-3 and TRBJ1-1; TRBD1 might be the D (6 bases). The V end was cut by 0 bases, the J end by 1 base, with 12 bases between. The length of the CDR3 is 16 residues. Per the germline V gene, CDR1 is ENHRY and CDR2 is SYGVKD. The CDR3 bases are TGTGCCATCAGTGAGTCGGGGGGGCAGCAGAACACTGAAGCTTTCTTT. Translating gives CAISESGGQQNTEAFF.

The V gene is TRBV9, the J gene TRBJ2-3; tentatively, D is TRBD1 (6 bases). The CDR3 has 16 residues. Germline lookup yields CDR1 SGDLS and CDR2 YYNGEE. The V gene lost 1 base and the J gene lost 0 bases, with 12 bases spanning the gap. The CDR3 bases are TGTGCCAGCAGCGTATCCGGGACACCTAGCACAGATACGCAGTATTTT. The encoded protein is CASSVSGTPSTDTQYF.

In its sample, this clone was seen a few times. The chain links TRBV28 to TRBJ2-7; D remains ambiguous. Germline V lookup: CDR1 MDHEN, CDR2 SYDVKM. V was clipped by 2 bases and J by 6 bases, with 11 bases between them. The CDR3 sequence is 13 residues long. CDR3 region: CASSLPRVGEQYF. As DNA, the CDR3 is TGTGCCAGCAGTTTACCCCGGGTAGGCGAGCAGTACTTC.

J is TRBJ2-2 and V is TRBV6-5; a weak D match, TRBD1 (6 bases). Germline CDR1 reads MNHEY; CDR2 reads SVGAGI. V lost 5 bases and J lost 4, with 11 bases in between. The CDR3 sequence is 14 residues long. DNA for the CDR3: TGTGCCAGCAGTCGAGGGGGTTTCACCGGGGAGCTGTTTTTT. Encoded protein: CASSRGGFTGELFF.

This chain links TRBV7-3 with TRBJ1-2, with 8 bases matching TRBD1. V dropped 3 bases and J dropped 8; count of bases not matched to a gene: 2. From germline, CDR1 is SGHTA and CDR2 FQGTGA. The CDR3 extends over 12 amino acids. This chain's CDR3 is CASSLTGEGYTF. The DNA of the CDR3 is TGTGCCAGCAGCTTGACAGGGGAGGGCTACACCTTC.

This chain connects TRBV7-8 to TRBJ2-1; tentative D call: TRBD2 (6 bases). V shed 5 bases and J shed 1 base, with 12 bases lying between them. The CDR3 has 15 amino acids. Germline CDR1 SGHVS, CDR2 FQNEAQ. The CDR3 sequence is CASSRQGGSYNEQFF. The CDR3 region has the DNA TGTGCCAGCAGCCGCCAGGGAGGATCCTACAATGAGCAGTTCTTC.

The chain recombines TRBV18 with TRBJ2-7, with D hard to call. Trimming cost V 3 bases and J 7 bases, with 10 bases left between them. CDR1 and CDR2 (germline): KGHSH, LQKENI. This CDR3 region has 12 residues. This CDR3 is CASSPGGSEQYF. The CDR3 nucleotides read TGTGCCAGCTCACCCGGCGGAAGTGAGCAGTACTTC.

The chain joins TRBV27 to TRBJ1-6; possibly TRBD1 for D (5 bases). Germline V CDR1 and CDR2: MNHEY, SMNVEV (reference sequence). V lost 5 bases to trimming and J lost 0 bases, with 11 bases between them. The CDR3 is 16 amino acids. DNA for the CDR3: TGTGCCAGCAGTACTAGCGGGGGCTCCTATAATTCACCCCTCCACTTT. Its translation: CASSTSGGSYNSPLHF.